This T cell receptor (beta chain) was sequenced during a study of regulatory T cells in long-lasting Graves disease. CDR1 DFQATT and CDR2 SNEGSKA come from the germline V gene (reference sequence). Between the trimmed V and J ends, which lost 6 bases and 2 bases, there was a span of 11 bases. CDR3 length: 12 residues. This clonotype was counted many times. What it binds is unknown. Described time point: persistent/refractory GD, antithyroid drugs over 5 years with positive TRAb. From RNA extracted from PBMCs, the TCR library was made. The patient group derived from an endocrinology department in Xi'an, China. Findings of the study overall: Whereas 966 public clonotypes were shared by new patients, persistent patients shared more, at approximately 2,700. Thyroid tissue was not studied; only peripheral blood was. Persistent disease was associated with favored TRBV28 usage and with favored use of TRBJ1-2 and TRBJ2-5.

The authors built TCR beta libraries using iRepertoire HTBI primers and Arm-PCR of CDR3 regions. TCRdb re-derived calls from the multiplex PCR reads in MiXCR, one entry per CDR3 protein. This repertoire shows approximately 350,000 distinct CDR3 sequences, around 23% found once; its top ten account for roughly a quarter. The rearrangement uses TRBV20-1 and TRBJ2-7; D is uncertain. The material was peripheral blood mononuclear cells (PBMCs), obtained when the disease was refractory, from a patient treated with antithyroid drugs. This TCR derives from a woman aged 40 to 55 with Graves disease. CDR3 in DNA: TGCAGTGCCGACGACGGCACCTACGAGCAGTACTTC. It yields the protein CSADDGTYEQYF.